These 28 T cell receptor beta chains originate from one sample sequenced in a study of radiation and T cells in renal cell carcinoma. Data came from immunoSEQ multiplex PCR; TCRdb stores just in-frame clones and leaves some out. This table holds some 120,000 clones, 75% to 90% found once. The time point denotes: blood 2 weeks post-SBRT. The sample's treatment: 15 Gy SBRT to primary tumor, nephrectomy 4 weeks later. The sample here was blood, taken from a patient whose treatment included radiotherapy and nephrectomy. The receptors here all came from a woman aged 55-70 years with renal cell carcinoma.

The V call is TRBV6-1, the J call TRBJ2-7; 7 bases line up with TRBD2. With V trimmed by 9 bases and J by 5 bases, 16 bases remained unmatched. CDR1 and CDR2 from the germline V gene are MNHNS and SASEGT. There are 15 residues in the CDR3. The CDR3 sequence: CASKRGGGKGDEQYF. The CDR3 DNA reads TGTGCCAGTAAGAGGGGCGGGGGAAAAGGGGACGAGCAGTACTTC.

V is TRBV2 and J is TRBJ2-1, with 8 positions matching TRBD2. V gave up 9 bases and J gave up 7 bases; unmatched junction bases: 14. CDR3 length equals 15 residues. From germline, CDR1 is SNHLY and CDR2 FYNNEI. Here the CDR3 reads CARSSPGGPRNEQFF. CDR3 DNA: TGTGCCAGATCCAGCCCGGGGGGGCCAAGGAATGAGCAGTTCTTC. The variable domain in full, with the rest retrieved from reference TRBV2 and TRBJ2-1, is EPEVTQTPSHQVTQMGQEVILRCVPISNHLYFYWYRQILGQKVEFLVSFYNNEISEKSEIFDDQFSVERPDGSNFTLKIRSTKLEDSAMYFCARSSPGGPRNEQFFGPGTRLTVL.

The gene calls are TRBV5-6 and TRBJ1-1; 7 nucleotides line up with TRBD1. This CDR3 region has 15 residues. V was clipped by 4 bases and J by 5 bases; unmatched bases: 11. Germline V gene data show CDR1 as SGHDT and CDR2 as YYEEEE. CDR3 region: CASSDYRGGGTEAFF. In DNA form, the CDR3 reads TGTGCCAGCAGCGATTACAGGGGAGGGGGTACTGAAGCTTTCTTT.

The V and J genes are TRBV5-1 and TRBJ2-4; 8 bases fit TRBD1. The CDR3 length is 16 residues. The V gene's germline CDR1 is SGHRS and CDR2 YFSETQ. J was trimmed by 1 base and V by 1 base; bases with no gene match: 4. The CDR3 DNA reads as TGCGCCAGCAGCTTGAGGAGACAGGGGGCCAAAAACATTCAGTACTTC. Translation gives CASSLRRQGAKNIQYF.

This chain links TRBV6-5 with TRBJ1-1, with D perhaps TRBD1 (5 bases). Trimming left V 6 bases short and J 0 bases short, with 14 bases between. This CDR3 is built from 15 residues. The germline V gene encodes CDR1 MNHEY and CDR2 SVGAGI. CDR3 sequence (DNA): TGTGCCAGCAGGACCCAGACAGCGATGAACACTGAAGCTTTCTTT. Protein sequence: CASRTQTAMNTEAFF.

This chain's CDR3 is CASSARQGFGVEQYF. CDR3 coding DNA: TGTGCCAGCAGCGCAAGGCAGGGGTTTGGGGTGGAGCAGTACTTC. The chain carries TRBV9 and TRBJ2-7, with TRBD1 as a possible D gene (6 bases). This CDR3 has 15 amino acids. The germline V gene has CDR1 SGDLS and CDR2 YYNGEE. Deletions cut 3 bases from V and 7 bases from J, with 20 bases between.

The gene calls are TRBV18 and TRBJ1-6, with D tentatively TRBD1 (5 bases). V lost 6 bases and J lost 7, with 16 bases in between. The length of the CDR3 is 15 residues. Germline V gives CDR1 KGHSH, CDR2 LQKENI. CDR3 loop: CASSPGPRENSPLHF. The CDR3 coding sequence is TGTGCCAGCTCCCCAGGGCCCCGTGAGAATTCACCCCTCCACTTT.

This clone was seen only a few times. This sequence joins TRBV5-5 and TRBJ1-4; TRBD1 matches 10 bases. This CDR3 has 16 amino acids. V was clipped by 3 bases and J by 7 bases; unmatched bases: 9. Germline assignment: CDR1 SGHKS and CDR2 YYEKEE (reference sequence). CDR3 DNA: TGTGCCAGCAGCTCATATCCGGGACAGGGGACTGAAAAACTGTTTTTT. This codes for CASSSYPGQGTEKLFF.

This chain connects TRBV6-1 to TRBJ2-2, with D possibly matching TRBD1 (5 bases). V was clipped by 7 bases and J by 10 bases, with 19 bases between them. The CDR3 has 14 amino acids. Germline CDR1 is MNHNS and CDR2 is SASEGT. CDR3 in amino acids: CASTVPEGVVELFF. CDR3 DNA: TGTGCCAGCACCGTCCCTGAAGGGGTGGTGGAGCTGTTTTTT.

The V call is TRBV2, the J call TRBJ1-4; D not resolved. The V and J ends lost 4 bases and 2 bases respectively, with 5 bases between them. CDR3 length: 13 residues. Germline CDR1 and CDR2: SNHLY and FYNNEI. The CDR3 sequence: CASSVQTNEKLFF. The CDR3 region has the DNA TGTGCCAGCAGTGTTCAGACTAATGAAAAACTGTTTTTT.

The rearrangement joins TRBV9 to TRBJ2-2; tentative D call: TRBD1 (7 bases). The V end lost 1 base, the J end lost 5 bases, and 12 bases lay between the germline ends. CDR1 and CDR2 (germline): SGDLS, YYNGEE. The CDR3 runs 15 residues. CDR3 nucleotide sequence: TGTGCCAGCAGCGTAAGACAGGGAGGTACCGGGGAGCTGTTTTTT. This codes for CASSVRQGGTGELFF. The whole variable domain, filled in from reference TRBV9 and TRBJ2-2, reads DSGVTQTPKHLITATGQRVTLRCSPRSGDLSVYWYQQSLDQGLQFLIQYYNGEERAKGNILERFSAQQFPDLHSELNLSSLELGDSALYFCASSVRQGGTGELFFGEGSRLTVL.

The chain employs TRBV4-3 and TRBJ2-5; 8 bases are shared with TRBD1. V gave up 1 base and J gave up 0 bases; unmatched junction bases: 4. Germline V gene data show CDR1 as LGHNA and CDR2 as YSLEER. The CDR3 runs 16 residues. The CDR3 protein is CASSQGDRTYQETQYF. The CDR3 bases are TGCGCCAGCAGCCAAGGGGACAGGACGTACCAAGAGACCCAGTACTTC.

The rearrangement links TRBV9 to TRBJ2-7, with D maybe TRBD1 (5 bases). V was pared by 3 bases and J by 0 bases, with 7 bases between. The CDR3 totals 13 residues. Per germline, CDR1 SGDLS and CDR2 YYNGEE. CDR3 DNA sequence: TGTGCCAGCAGCGCACAGGACTCCTACGAGCAGTACTTC. Residues: CASSAQDSYEQYF.

CDR3 coding DNA: TGTGCCAGCAGCGTAGTAGGGGACAGCTCCTACGAGCAGTACTTC. Translated: CASSVVGDSSYEQYF. The rearrangement links TRBV9 to TRBJ2-7, with 7 bases lining up with TRBD1. This CDR3 is built from 15 residues. The J segment lost 0 bases and the V segment lost 0 bases, leaving 3 bases of the junction unmatched. The germline V gene encodes CDR1 SGDLS and CDR2 YYNGEE.

This chain links TRBV27 with TRBJ2-7; either TRBD1 or TRBD2 may supply D (5 bases each). The germline V and J ends were trimmed by 0 bases and 3 bases, with 15 bases remaining between them. CDR1 and CDR2 from the germline V gene are MNHEY and SMNVEV (reference sequence). The CDR3 loop spans 16 amino acids. The chain's CDR3 is CASSLSRGAAIYEQYF. DNA of the CDR3: TGTGCCAGCAGTTTATCGAGAGGGGCGGCTATCTACGAGCAGTACTTC.

The chain has TRBV5-1 and TRBJ2-5, with no clear D. Between the trimmed V and J ends, which lost 7 bases and 2 bases, there was a span of 9 bases. The V gene's germline CDR1 is SGHRS and CDR2 YFSETQ. The CDR3 sequence is 12 residues long. CDR3 amino acids: CASGYGQETQYF. The DNA for the CDR3 is TGCGCCAGCGGATACGGGCAAGAGACCCAGTACTTC.

V and J are TRBV27 and TRBJ2-2; D perhaps matches TRBD1 (5 bases). The V and J ends lost 4 bases and 6 bases respectively, with 9 bases between them. The CDR3 is 13 residues long. Germline CDR1 reads MNHEY; CDR2 reads SMNVEV (reference sequence). In nucleotides, the CDR3 is TGTGCCAGCAGTTACTTGGGGCCCGGGGAGCTGTTTTTT. Amino acid sequence: CASSYLGPGELFF.

V and J are TRBV29-1 and TRBJ1-2; TRBD1 agrees at 9 bases. Per germline, CDR1 SQVTM and CDR2 ANQGSEA. The trim removed 7 bases at V and 2 bases at J, leaving 2 bases unmatched. The CDR3 is 12 amino acids. CDR3 residues: CSAGTGNYGYTF. The CDR3 DNA follows: TGCAGCGCCGGGACAGGGAACTATGGCTACACCTTC. Based on the CDR3 plus reference TRBV29-1 and TRBJ1-2, the full variable domain is SAVISQKPSRDICQRGTSLTIQCQVDSQVTMMFWYRQQPGQSLTLIATANQGSEATYESGFVIDKFPISRPNLTFSTLTVSNMSPEDSSIYLCSAGTGNYGYTFGSGTRLTVV.

This chain links TRBV28 with TRBJ1-1; D not resolved. Germline values: CDR1 MDHEN, CDR2 SYDVKM. V lost 4 bases and J 0 bases, leaving 9 bases between the germline ends. The CDR3 length is 14 residues. The CDR3: CASSSSGMNTEAFF. CDR3 nucleotide sequence: TGTGCCAGCAGTTCCTCGGGGATGAACACTGAAGCTTTCTTT.

V is TRBV4-3 and J is TRBJ2-2, with unresolved D. CDR3 length: 15 amino acids. Germline assignment: CDR1 LGHNA and CDR2 YSLEER. The germline V and J ends were trimmed by 1 base and 0 bases, with 6 bases remaining between them. The CDR3 DNA reads TGCGCCAGCAGCCAAGGGCCAGCGAACACCGGGGAGCTGTTTTTT. Amino acids: CASSQGPANTGELFF.

This chain uses TRBV7-2 with TRBJ2-5; 11 bases are a match to TRBD2. The V segment lost 5 bases and the J segment 2 bases; nucleotides outside the gene matches: 10. Germline assignment: CDR1 SGHTA and CDR2 FQGNSA. This CDR3 has 17 amino acids. Written as DNA, the CDR3 is TGTGCCAGCAGCCCCCGAAGGCTAGCGGGGGGACAAGAGACCCAGTACTTC. Protein product: CASSPRRLAGGQETQYF.

The chain links TRBV19 to TRBJ2-1; weak D call: TRBD2 (6 bases). Germline loops: CDR1 LNHDA, CDR2 SQIVND (reference sequence). The V end lost 10 bases, the J end lost 3 bases, and 19 bases lay between the germline ends. CDR3 size: 15 residues. The CDR3 region has the DNA TGTGCCACCAAAGGTCAGGCTAGCGTCTACAATGAGCAGTTCTTC. This translates into CATKGQASVYNEQFF.

The chain is built from TRBV25-1 and TRBJ1-2; 7 nucleotides match TRBD1. Germline V gene sequence: CDR1 MGHDK, CDR2 SYGVNS. The V segment lost 4 bases and the J segment 4 bases; nucleotides outside the gene matches: 3. The CDR3 contains 13 residues. CDR3 sequence (DNA): TGTGCCAGCAGTGCTACAGGGGCCTATGGCTACACCTTC. It codes for CASSATGAYGYTF.

This clone has only one observation. The V call is TRBV2, the J call TRBJ1-1, with 10 bases that match TRBD1. V lost 7 bases and J lost 5; bases outside the gene matches: 7. Germline values: CDR1 SNHLY, CDR2 FYNNEI. The CDR3 runs 14 residues. In DNA form, the CDR3 reads TGTGCCAGCAATGGGGACAGGGGAGGAACTGAAGCTTTCTTT. It translates to CASNGDRGGTEAFF.

This clone was detected only once. This chain joins TRBV6-5 and TRBJ2-3; 9 nucleotides agree with TRBD2. This CDR3 has 15 amino acids. The V and J ends lost 6 bases and 9 bases, in that order; junction bases with no gene match: 13. CDR1 is MNHEY, CDR2 SVGAGI, per germline. This CDR3 is CASSLTAGGSATQYF. For the CDR3, the DNA is TGTGCCAGCAGCCTCACAGCGGGAGGCTCCGCAACGCAGTATTTT.

The chain recombines TRBV19 with TRBJ1-2; no clear D gene. Per the germline V gene, CDR1 is LNHDA and CDR2 is SQIVND (reference sequence). The CDR3 sequence is 15 residues long. Trimming took 2 bases from V and 0 from J, leaving 10 bases between them. CDR3 protein: CASSITGTTNYGYTF. The CDR3, as DNA: TGTGCCAGTAGTATAACGGGCACTACTAACTATGGCTACACCTTC.

The chain combines TRBV7-6 with TRBJ2-7; TRBD1 aligns across 7 bases. V dropped 5 bases and J dropped 0; count of bases not matched to a gene: 7. This CDR3 has 15 amino acids. Germline V lookup: CDR1 SGHVS, CDR2 FNYEAQ. In nucleotides, the CDR3 is TGTGCCAGCAGCACCCCTGGACAGGACTCCTACGAGCAGTACTTC. Protein product: CASSTPGQDSYEQYF.

This clone was counted a few times. The chain recombines TRBV2 with TRBJ2-7, with D maybe TRBD2 (5 bases). Germline assignment: CDR1 SNHLY and CDR2 FYNNEI. The V gene lost 7 bases and the J gene lost 3 bases, with 13 bases spanning the gap. The CDR3 is 13 amino acids. This CDR3 is CASTQPGVYEQYF. DNA for the CDR3: TGTGCCAGCACCCAGCCCGGGGTCTACGAGCAGTACTTC.